This TCR beta chain was retrieved from a study of shared clonotypes between healthy human individuals. As for the study in general: Donors had three CD4 naive, three CD4 memory, two CD8 naive and one CD8 memory plate apiece.

Note on this clone: Its matching antigen is unknown.

V lost 4 bases and J 0 bases, leaving 9 bases between the germline ends. The CDR3 consists of 15 residues. From germline, CDR1 is SGHTA and CDR2 FQGTGA. Overall study findings and caveats: Researchers found naive subsets generally carried larger estimated richness than memory subsets.

At the deep level, the assay was run. Genomic DNA of every subset was divided equally among multiple immunoSEQ plates. Sequencing was performed with immunoSEQ multiplex PCR; in TCRdb, only in-frame clones are kept and a portion is missing. The profile shows under 1,100,000 clones, around three quarters of them singletons. The rearrangement joins TRBV7-3 to TRBJ2-2, with D perhaps given as TRBD1 or TRBD2 (5 bases each). The receptor was isolated from a man aged 18 to 29 in good health. Some clones in this sample may be carry-over from other donors' samples. The specimen sequenced was memory CD4+ T cells from PBMCs. Subset meaning: CD45RA-negative fraction. The chain's CDR3 is CASSSGTANTGELFF. CDR3 in DNA: TGTGCCAGCAGCTCAGGGACGGCGAACACCGGGGAGCTGTTTTTT.